These 24 T cell receptor beta chains came from one sample sequenced in a study of T cells after posttransplantation cyclophosphamide. The data were produced by immunoSEQ multiplex PCR, yet TCRdb's version contains in-frame clones alone and is incomplete. The table lists about 7,900 clones, under 90% of them singletons. A marrow graft followed busulfan-fludarabine conditioning, with cyclophosphamide on days +3 and +4. The source material was PBMCs, sampled after allogeneic stem cell transplant with posttransplant cyclophosphamide. The receptors originated from a female patient aged 40-50 years who received an allogeneic stem cell transplant from an unrelated donor, was CMV-positive, and had no GVHD. Some of these T cells may belong to the graft donor.

The J gene is TRBJ2-1, the V gene TRBV7-3; D gene uncertain. V was clipped by 3 bases and J by 9 bases, with 9 bases between them. This CDR3 contains 12 residues. Germline CDR1 SGHTA, CDR2 FQGTGA. The CDR3 spells CASSFGAAEQFF. The DNA of the CDR3 is TGTGCCAGCAGCTTTGGAGCTGCTGAGCAGTTCTTC.

The rearrangement links TRBV9 to TRBJ1-6; D not resolved. Trimming removed 0 bases at V and 7 bases at J, with 5 bases between. CDR1 is SGDLS, CDR2 YYNGEE, per germline. This CDR3 is built from 13 residues. The CDR3: CASSVARNSPLHF. The CDR3 DNA reads as TGTGCCAGCAGCGTAGCCCGGAATTCACCCCTCCACTTT.

This clone showed up just a few times. V usage is TRBV2 and J usage is TRBJ2-2; D possibly corresponds to TRBD1 (6 bases). The V end was cut by 3 bases, the J end by 1 base, with 12 bases between. Germline CDR1 and CDR2: SNHLY and FYNNEI. The CDR3 covers 16 residues. The CDR3 loop is CASSDTGILNTGELFF. CDR3 in DNA: TGTGCCAGCAGTGATACAGGGATCCTGAACACCGGGGAGCTGTTTTTT.

The CDR3 sequence: CASSRDRATEAFF. The CDR3 coding sequence is TGTGCCAGCAGCCGGGACAGGGCGACTGAAGCTTTCTTT. The V gene is TRBV4-2, the J gene TRBJ1-1, with TRBD1 matching 9 bases. The CDR3 contains 13 residues. V lost 4 bases to trimming and J lost 5 bases; unmatched junction nucleotides: 2. Germline V CDR1 and CDR2: LGHNA, YNFKEQ.

The chain employs TRBV28 and TRBJ2-7, with 7 bases that match TRBD2. V trimming: 5 bases; J trimming: 3 bases; junction bases outside the gene matches: 16. The germline CDR1 and CDR2 sequences are MDHEN and SYDVKM. CDR3 size: 17 residues. CDR3 in DNA: TGTGCCAGCAGTCCGCCACCCCTGACGGGGACTAACTACGAGCAGTACTTC. This sequence encodes CASSPPPLTGTNYEQYF.

The V gene is TRBV19, the J gene TRBJ2-3, with 13 bases matching TRBD2. The trim removed 3 bases at V and 0 bases at J, leaving 18 bases unmatched. From germline, CDR1 is LNHDA and CDR2 SQIVND (reference sequence). The length of the CDR3 is 22 residues. The DNA for the CDR3 is TGTGCCAGTAGTATCGGGCCGGGACTAGCGGGGACCCATTACCATAGCACAGATACGCAGTATTTT. Translating it yields CASSIGPGLAGTHYHSTDTQYF.

This rearrangement joins TRBV7-2 to TRBJ1-3; TRBD1 matches at 9 bases. Germline CDR1 reads SGHTA; CDR2 reads FQGNSA. CDR3 size: 16 residues. Trimming removed 5 bases from V and 0 bases from J; junction bases left unmatched: 5. Here the CDR3 DNA reads TGTGCCAGCAGCATTAACAGGGGGCACTCTGGAAACACCATATATTTT. Amino acids: CASSINRGHSGNTIYF.

This sequence joins TRBV7-9 and TRBJ2-7; tentative D call: TRBD1 (6 bases). This CDR3 is built from 17 residues. The V gene's germline CDR1 is SEHNR and CDR2 FQNEAQ (reference sequence). The V end was cut by 2 bases, the J end by 3 bases, with 20 bases between. The CDR3 is CASSLNPLGQGLYEQYF. CDR3 sequence (DNA): TGTGCCAGCAGCTTAAACCCCCTTGGGCAGGGGCTCTACGAGCAGTACTTC.

This rearrangement joins TRBV5-5 to TRBJ2-7; possible D gene TRBD2, 6 bases. The V gene lost 4 bases and the J gene lost 2 bases, with 13 bases spanning the gap. Germline loops: CDR1 SGHKS, CDR2 YYEKEE (reference sequence). This CDR3 spans 14 amino acids. The CDR3 region has the DNA TGTGCCAGCAGCCCCTACGCGGGAACCTACGAGCAGTACTTC. Amino acid sequence: CASSPYAGTYEQYF. Together with reference TRBV5-5 and TRBJ2-7, the CDR3 gives the full variable domain: DAGVTQSPTHLIKTRGQQVTLRCSPISGHKSVSWYQQVLGQGPQFIFQYYEKEERGRGNFPDRFSARQFPNYSSELNVNALLLGDSALYLCASSPYAGTYEQYFGPGTRLTVT.

The chain employs TRBV7-8 and TRBJ2-1, with TRBD1 identical over 9 bases. Trimming cost V 1 base and J 7 bases; bases outside gene matches: 11. Germline assignment: CDR1 SGHVS and CDR2 FQNEAQ. The CDR3 sequence is 17 residues long. The CDR3 DNA follows: TGTGCCAGCAGCTTAGTAGGTTTCGGACAGGGGCCGAATGAGCAGTTCTTC. This codes for CASSLVGFGQGPNEQFF.

The chain recombines TRBV7-2 with TRBJ2-7; 10 bases fit TRBD1. V dropped 3 bases and J dropped 1; count of bases not matched to a gene: 6. This CDR3 comprises 16 residues. The germline V gene has CDR1 SGHTA and CDR2 FQGNSA. CDR3: CASSLGRDRGSYEQYF. CDR3 DNA: TGTGCCAGCAGCTTGGGCCGGGACAGGGGTTCCTACGAGCAGTACTTC.

This chain joins TRBV19 and TRBJ1-3, with 11 bases that match TRBD1. The V segment lost 8 bases and the J segment 5 bases; nucleotides outside the gene matches: 5. CDR1 and CDR2 from the germline V gene are LNHDA and SQIVND (reference sequence). The CDR3 is 14 residues long. CDR3 nucleotide sequence: TGTGCCAGTGGACAGGGGGCGTTAAGAAACACCATATATTTT. Its translation is CASGQGALRNTIYF.

This chain joins TRBV5-1 and TRBJ1-6, with D maybe TRBD1 (6 bases). The V and J ends lost 4 bases and 7 bases respectively, with 12 bases between them. The CDR3 is made up of 14 amino acids. Germline CDR1 is SGHRS and CDR2 is YFSETQ. The CDR3: CASSTDRRNSPLHF. CDR3 DNA sequence: TGCGCCAGCAGCACTGACAGGCGGAATTCACCCCTCCACTTT.

DNA of the CDR3: TGTGCCAGCAGCCAATTCCTTAGCGGGGGACCCCTCTCTGAGCAGTTCTTC. This translates into CASSQFLSGGPLSEQFF. This sequence joins TRBV14 and TRBJ2-1, with 9 bases aligning to TRBD2. V gave up 2 bases and J gave up 9 bases; unmatched junction bases: 14. The CDR3 has 17 residues. Germline V gene data show CDR1 as SGHDN and CDR2 as FVKESK.

This clone was found once. The V call is TRBV15, the J call TRBJ2-7; 7 bases are a match to TRBD1. The V segment lost 3 bases and the J segment 5 bases; nucleotides outside the gene matches: 10. This CDR3 is 15 amino acids long. CDR1 and CDR2 from the germline V gene are LNHNV and YYDKDF (reference sequence). CDR3 coding DNA: TGTGCCACCAGCAGGCAAAGGGGGCTTCTAGACGAGCAGTACTTC. This gives the protein CATSRQRGLLDEQYF.

This chain uses TRBV4-1 with TRBJ2-5, with D perhaps TRBD2 (6 bases). Germline V CDR1 and CDR2: MGHRA, YSYEKL. This CDR3 region has 15 residues. The ends were cut back, 0 bases at V and 4 bases at J, with 12 bases in the middle. The CDR3 sequence: CASSQDGGTPETQYF. DNA of the CDR3: TGCGCCAGCAGCCAAGATGGGGGGACTCCAGAGACCCAGTACTTC.

J is TRBJ2-3 and V is TRBV30; D might be TRBD1 (6 bases). In germline, CDR1 is GTSNPN, CDR2 SVGIG (reference sequence). V was shortened by 2 bases and J by 1 base, with 28 bases between the two germline ends. The CDR3 loop spans 20 amino acids. CDR3 residues: CAWSTVWTVDPNSGTDTQYF. Written as DNA, the CDR3 is TGTGCCTGGAGTACCGTCTGGACAGTGGATCCTAATTCGGGCACAGATACGCAGTATTTT.

This clone was recorded once. The chain combines TRBV27 with TRBJ2-1, with D possibly being TRBD2 (7 bases). Trimming removed 5 bases from V and 7 bases from J, with 21 bases in between. The CDR3 loop spans 16 amino acids. Germline lookup yields CDR1 MNHEY and CDR2 SMNVEV (reference sequence). DNA for the CDR3: TGTGCCAGCAGTACCTTGGGGGGGCAGAGGAAGAATGAGCAGTTCTTC. Translating it yields CASSTLGGQRKNEQFF.

The V call is TRBV7-3, the J call TRBJ1-1; the D is unclear. Trimming stripped 1 base from V and 8 bases from J, with 8 bases between. Per germline, CDR1 SGHTA and CDR2 FQGTGA. The CDR3 extends over 12 amino acids. CDR3 protein: CASSLSGREAFF. CDR3 coding DNA: TGTGCCAGCAGCTTAAGTGGCAGGGAAGCTTTCTTT.

The chain couples TRBV18 to TRBJ1-1; 10 nucleotides line up with TRBD1. J lost 6 bases, V lost 5 bases, and 9 bases had no gene match. The CDR3 has 15 residues. The germline V gene encodes CDR1 KGHSH and CDR2 LQKENI. CDR3 amino acids: CASSSLTGGEPEAFF. Here the CDR3 DNA reads TGTGCCAGCTCATCTCTGACAGGGGGCGAGCCTGAAGCTTTCTTT.

This clone was detected once. The chain joins TRBV7-8 to TRBJ2-1; perhaps TRBD1 as D (5 bases). CDR3 size: 17 residues. Trimming pared 2 bases from V and 9 bases from J, leaving 23 bases between. Per germline, CDR1 SGHVS and CDR2 FQNEAQ. As DNA, the CDR3 is TGTGCCAGCAGCTTAAGGGGCAGGTCGACCATACTGGGTGAGCAGTTCTTC. This codes for CASSLRGRSTILGEQFF.

The chain combines TRBV9 with TRBJ2-5; 13 bases match TRBD2. From germline, CDR1 is SGDLS and CDR2 YYNGEE. The V segment lost 0 bases and the J segment 1 base; nucleotides outside the gene matches: 6. CDR3 length equals 18 residues. The DNA for the CDR3 is TGTGCCAGCAGCGTAGGAACTAGCGGGGGGGGACCCCAAGAGACCCAGTACTTC. Amino acids: CASSVGTSGGGPQETQYF.

This clone was seen once. J is TRBJ2-7 and V is TRBV20-1; no reliable D call. Germline CDR1 DFQATT, CDR2 SNEGSKA (reference sequence). The CDR3 runs 10 residues. Trimming took off 2 bases at V and 4 bases at J, with 3 bases between the two ends. The CDR3 loop reads CSARQYEQYF. The CDR3 nucleotides are TGCAGTGCTAGACAGTACGAGCAGTACTTC.

This clone showed up just a few times. V is TRBV7-9 and J is TRBJ2-7, with 7 nucleotides matching TRBD1. J was trimmed by 7 bases and V by 4 bases; bases with no gene match: 10. The CDR3 runs 14 residues. Germline V lookup: CDR1 SEHNR, CDR2 FQNEAQ (reference sequence). CDR3 in DNA: TGTGCCAGCAGCTCCGGGACAGCCGCGAGGGAGCAGTACTTC. It specifies CASSSGTAAREQYF.